This T cell receptor beta chain was observed in a study of T cells in Graves' hyperthyroidism and ophthalmopathy. The CDR3 is 15 amino acids. V was pared by 1 base and J by 3 bases, with 12 bases between. Germline V gene lookup returns CDR1 LGHNA and CDR2 YSLEER. Study observations and caveats: Expanded thyroid clonotypes (above 0.001) were mostly also found in blood. Researchers report that a 13 V-J model separated ophthalmopathy from stable hyperthyroidism.

Concerning this clonotype itself: Its antigen is unknown.

RNA transcripts yielded amplified TCR beta CDR3 regions. When the TCR CDR3 underwent first-round RT-PCR, the HTBI primer set was used. TCRdb reprocessed the multiplex PCR reads via MiXCR and lists one record per CDR3 protein. Among almost 600,000 distinct CDR3 sequences listed, roughly 50% were seen once. Sequenced material: peripheral blood or thyroid tissue (not recorded which). The sequence was collected from a woman under 30 with Graves' hyperthyroidism. This sequence joins TRBV4-3 and TRBJ1-2, with D perhaps TRBD1 (6 bases). In DNA, the CDR3 is TGCGCCAGCAGCCAAGGCTACAGGGTATACTATGGCTACACCTTC. This translates into CASSQGYRVYYGYTF.